This TCR beta chain emerged from a study of blood T cell repertoires in COVID-19. Sequenced by immunoSEQ multiplex PCR; TCRdb stores in-frame clones only, minus some. This table holds roughly 350,000 clones, roughly 90% found once. Recruited during active infection, patients (from Seattle) were subsequently followed longitudinally. Germline CDR1 and CDR2: LNHDA and SQIVND (reference sequence). V lost 3 bases to trimming and J lost 8 bases; unmatched junction nucleotides: 10. This CDR3 has 15 amino acids. The chain recombines TRBV19 with TRBJ1-5, with 7 positions matching TRBD1. This sequence was found in a woman aged 70-85 years with COVID-19, enrolled during active disease. Input material: peripheral blood. CDR3 bases: TGTGCCAGTAGTATTGAGGGGGCAGGCTACAAGCCCCAGCATTTT. This translates into CASSIEGAGYKPQHF. The complete variable domain, with remaining parts taken from reference TRBV19 and TRBJ1-5, reads DGGITQSPKYLFRKEGQNVTLSCEQNLNHDAMYWYRQDPGQGLRLIYYSQIVNDFQKGDIAEGYSVSREKKESFPLTVTSAQKNPTAFYLCASSIEGAGYKPQHFGDGTRLSIL.